This passage covers 26 T cell receptor beta chains from one sample sequenced in a study of regulatory T cells in long-lasting Graves disease. Regarding time point: newly diagnosed GD, antithyroid drugs for less than 3 months. Generation of the TCR library employed RNA extracted from PBMCs. iRepertoire HTBI primers and Arm-PCR of CDR3 regions built TCR beta libraries. In TCRdb, the multiplex PCR reads were re-called with MiXCR into one record per CDR3 protein. The sample has hundreds of thousands of distinct CDR3 sequences; 15% to 20% are singletons. The data were also submitted as part of a second study, on T cells in Graves' hyperthyroidism and ophthalmopathy.

The material was peripheral blood mononuclear cells (PBMCs), obtained at new diagnosis, from a patient treated with antithyroid drugs. These receptor sequences come from a woman aged 30 to 39 with Graves disease.

The chain has TRBV3-1 and TRBJ2-1, with D perhaps TRBD1 or TRBD2 (5 bases each). The J call may be mistaken, given a closer DNA end match to TRBJ2-5. Germline CDR1 and CDR2: LGHDT and YNNKEL (reference sequence). The length of the CDR3 is 15 residues. The CDR3 DNA follows: TGTGCCAGCAGCCAAAGGTGGGGGACCCAAGAGACCCAGTACTTC. This translates into CASSQRWGTQETQYF.

The genes are TRBV27 and TRBJ2-7; D gene uncertain. V lost 7 bases to trimming and J lost 3 bases, with 16 bases between them. The CDR3 is 14 residues long. The germline V gene has CDR1 MNHEY and CDR2 SMNVEV (reference sequence). The CDR3 region has the DNA TGTGCCAGCACCGACCGGAGAAACATCTACGAGCAGTACTTC. Protein product: CASTDRRNIYEQYF.

The table lists this clonotype with many counts. The V gene is TRBV14, the J gene TRBJ1-4; D gene uncertain. There are 11 residues in the CDR3. Deletions cut 2 bases from V and 7 bases from J, with 2 bases between. The germline CDR1 and CDR2 sequences are SGHDN and FVKESK. The CDR3, as DNA: TGTGCCAGCAGCCAATCTGAAAAACTGTTTTTT. Translated, it gives CASSQSEKLFF.

This clonotype has ten or more counts. The genes are TRBV30 and TRBJ2-1; D might be TRBD2 (5 bases). With 3 bases removed from V and 7 bases from J, the gap between germline ends came to 19 bases. The CDR3 spans 15 residues. The germline CDR1 and CDR2 sequences are GTSNPN and SVGIG (reference sequence). The CDR3, as DNA: TGTGCCTGGAGCGATCCCATCCTAGAGGGAAATGAGCAGTTCTTC. Its translation is CAWSDPILEGNEQFF.

The rearrangement uses TRBV27 and TRBJ2-7; no firm D call. CDR1 is MNHEY, CDR2 SMNVEV, per germline (reference sequence). V lost 4 bases and J lost 2, with 15 bases in between. This CDR3 comprises 15 residues. CDR3 protein: CASSSQRSLPYEQYF. CDR3 sequence (DNA): TGTGCCAGCAGTTCACAGAGATCTCTTCCCTACGAGCAGTACTTC.

This clonotype was observed many times. The chain carries TRBV28 and TRBJ1-6, with 7 bases lining up with TRBD1. J lost 2 bases, V lost 6 bases, and 7 bases had no gene match. The germline CDR1 and CDR2 sequences are MDHEN and SYDVKM. The CDR3 covers 16 residues. CDR3 residues: CASSPQGETYNSPLHF. The CDR3, as DNA: TGTGCCAGCAGCCCCCAGGGGGAAACCTATAATTCACCCCTCCACTTT.

There are a few counts of this clonotype. This rearrangement joins TRBV3-1 to TRBJ2-7; possible D gene TRBD2, 5 bases. Germline V gene lookup returns CDR1 LGHDT and CDR2 YNNKEL (reference sequence). The CDR3 is made up of 16 amino acids. Trimming removed 5 bases at V and 5 bases at J, with 22 bases between. DNA for the CDR3: TGTGCCAGCAGCTCATACCAGCGCGCCGCGAGGGACGAGCAGTACTTC. This gives the protein CASSSYQRAARDEQYF.

There are many counts of this clonotype. This chain links TRBV11-2 with TRBJ1-4; 7 bases map to TRBD1. Trimming cost V 1 base and J 7 bases; bases outside gene matches: 3. The CDR3 covers 14 residues. Germline V lookup: CDR1 SGHAT, CDR2 FQNNGV. The CDR3 nucleotides are TGTGCCAGCAGCTTAGGAGGGGGCTTTGAAAAACTGTTTTTT. Its protein is CASSLGGGFEKLFF.

The chain is built from TRBV18 and TRBJ2-2, with 14 bases aligning to TRBD2. With 3 bases clipped from V and 5 bases from J, the junction kept 8 bases outside the gene matches. CDR1 is KGHSH and CDR2 is LQKENI in the germline V gene. The CDR3 covers 18 residues. CDR3 DNA: TGTGCCAGCTCACCTGCGGGACTAGCGGGAGCCGGAACCGGGGAGCTGTTTTTT. Amino acid sequence: CASSPAGLAGAGTGELFF.

This clonotype was counted between two and nine times. The gene calls are TRBV24-1 and TRBJ2-6, with D uncertain. CDR3 length: 13 amino acids. Germline loops: CDR1 KGHDR, CDR2 SFDVKD. The V end lost 7 bases, the J end lost 0 bases, and 3 bases lay between the germline ends. CDR3 coding DNA: TGTGCCACCAGCCCCTCTGGGGCCAACGTCCTGACTTTC. This translates into CATSPSGANVLTF.

This clonotype was detected a few times. This sequence joins TRBV5-1 and TRBJ2-6; no reliable D call. The CDR3 loop spans 14 amino acids. The V gene's germline CDR1 is SGHRS and CDR2 YFSETQ. Trimming took 5 bases from V and 1 from J, leaving 7 bases between them. The CDR3 nucleotides are TGCGCCAGCAGGGTAAATTCTGGGGCCAACGTCCTGACTTTC. Encoded protein: CASRVNSGANVLTF.

The CDR3 region is CSAATELRTDTQYF. The CDR3 nucleotides are TGCAGTGCTGCCACAGAACTCCGCACAGATACGCAGTATTTT. This chain uses TRBV20-1 with TRBJ2-3; the D is unclear. This CDR3 has 14 residues. The V gene's germline CDR1 is DFQATT and CDR2 SNEGSKA (reference sequence). V was clipped by 5 bases and J by 1 base, with 13 bases between them.

The chain uses TRBV11-2 and TRBJ2-7; D is uncertain. The CDR3 is 14 amino acids. CDR1 and CDR2 from the germline V gene are SGHAT and FQNNGV. The V end was cut by 6 bases, the J end by 4 bases, with 16 bases between. The CDR3 DNA follows: TGTGCCAGCAGTCCCCAGTCGGTCCATTACGAGCAGTACTTC. Its translation is CASSPQSVHYEQYF.

This clonotype was seen a handful of times. The V and J genes are TRBV20-1 and TRBJ2-1, with unresolved D. CDR1 is DFQATT and CDR2 is SNEGSKA in the germline V gene (reference sequence). Trimming took 3 bases from V and 6 from J, leaving 12 bases between them. The CDR3 consists of 13 residues. Here the CDR3 reads CSASLRAINEQFF. CDR3 DNA sequence: TGCAGTGCTAGTCTTCGGGCCATCAATGAGCAGTTCTTC.

The genes are TRBV10-3 and TRBJ2-5; 12 bases are a match to TRBD1. With V trimmed by 3 bases and J by 4 bases, 6 bases remained unmatched. The CDR3 has 16 amino acids. CDR1 ENHRY and CDR2 SYGVKD come from the germline V gene. As DNA, the CDR3 is TGTGCCATCAGTGACCAAGGGACAGGGGGCCGAGAGACCCAGTACTTC. Its protein is CAISDQGTGGRETQYF.

This clonotype was counted many times. This chain connects TRBV6-5 to TRBJ2-4; D might be TRBD1 (6 bases). Germline-derived CDR1 and CDR2 are MNHEY and SVGAGI. There are 20 residues in the CDR3. With 0 bases removed from V and 0 bases from J, the gap between germline ends came to 21 bases. In nucleotides, the CDR3 is TGTGCCAGCAGTTACTCGGCGGGTTACGCGACAGGATTAGCCAAAAACATTCAGTACTTC. Translating gives CASSYSAGYATGLAKNIQYF.

This clonotype was counted only a few times. This chain uses TRBV24-1 with TRBJ2-5, with TRBD2 identical over 7 bases. CDR3 length: 17 amino acids. The V and J ends lost 0 bases and 1 base, in that order; junction bases with no gene match: 7. Germline V CDR1 and CDR2: KGHDR, SFDVKD. CDR3 DNA sequence: TGTGCCACCAGTGATTTGGGGACTAACGGGTTCCAAGAGACCCAGTACTTC. It codes for CATSDLGTNGFQETQYF.

V is TRBV20-1 and J is TRBJ2-6, with 12 bases lining up with TRBD2. CDR3 length: 18 amino acids. The germline V gene encodes CDR1 DFQATT and CDR2 SNEGSKA (reference sequence). The trim removed 5 bases at V and 2 bases at J, leaving 10 bases unmatched. The CDR3 loop is CSALKSSGRAAGANVLTF. CDR3 DNA: TGCAGTGCTCTCAAGTCTAGCGGGAGGGCCGCTGGGGCCAACGTCCTGACTTTC.

The chain is built from TRBV3-1 and TRBJ2-3; 13 bases agree with TRBD2. Germline V gives CDR1 LGHDT, CDR2 YNNKEL (reference sequence). This CDR3 is built from 18 residues. V trimming: 3 bases; J trimming: 6 bases; junction bases outside the gene matches: 12. The CDR3 sequence: CASSHPITSGRALDTQYF. For the CDR3, the DNA is TGTGCCAGCAGCCACCCGATAACTAGCGGGAGGGCCCTCGATACGCAGTATTTT.

In this sample, this clonotype turned up many times. The chain couples TRBV2 to TRBJ1-2, with a possible D match to TRBD1 (5 bases). CDR1 is SNHLY, CDR2 FYNNEI, per germline. V was cut by 8 bases and J by 0 bases, with 10 bases left in between. The CDR3 is made up of 13 amino acids. As DNA, the CDR3 is TGTGCCAGCCAGGGTCCATCTAACTATGGCTACACCTTC. Translating gives CASQGPSNYGYTF.

This chain links TRBV4-1 with TRBJ2-7, with 7 bases identical to TRBD2. This CDR3 spans 18 amino acids. Trimming took 2 bases from V and 2 from J; bases not matched to a gene: 15. Germline lookup yields CDR1 MGHRA and CDR2 YSYEKL. CDR3: CASSQLLYGASGPYEQYF. The CDR3 region has the DNA TGCGCCAGCAGCCAACTCTTGTACGGGGCTAGCGGTCCCTACGAGCAGTACTTC.

The V gene is TRBV20-1, the J gene TRBJ2-1; 7 positions match TRBD2. Germline values: CDR1 DFQATT, CDR2 SNEGSKA (reference sequence). This CDR3 contains 16 residues. Germline trimming cut 6 bases from V and 1 base from J; bases unmatched to any gene: 12. The CDR3 DNA sequence: TGCAGTGCATACAGACCGGGACTATCTTCCTACAATGAGCAGTTCTTC. It encodes CSAYRPGLSSYNEQFF.

This clonotype was observed many times. This rearrangement joins TRBV6-2 or TRBV6-3 to TRBJ2-7; D gene uncertain. The CDR3 has 14 residues. Trimming shortened V by 0 bases and J by 1 base, and 7 bases separated the two germline ends. The germline V gene has CDR1 MNHEY and CDR2 SVGEGT. As DNA, the CDR3 is TGTGCCAGCAGTTACTCGTCAGATTCCTACGAGCAGTACTTC. Protein sequence: CASSYSSDSYEQYF.

The chain combines TRBV3-1 with TRBJ1-1, with D unresolved. The CDR3 runs 13 residues. CDR1 and CDR2 (germline): LGHDT, YNNKEL (reference sequence). The germline V and J ends were trimmed by 3 bases and 7 bases, with 12 bases remaining between them. CDR3 in amino acids: CASSQSPVFEAFF. CDR3 nucleotides: TGTGCCAGCAGCCAGAGTCCCGTGTTTGAAGCTTTCTTT.

Concerning this clonotype: A much larger clone lies one base from this, so it may be a read error. The chain links TRBV20-1 to TRBJ2-5; D is ambiguous. The length of the CDR3 is 12 residues. CDR1 is DFQATT and CDR2 is SNEGSKA in the germline V gene (reference sequence). The V gene lost 3 bases and the J gene lost 7 bases, with 12 bases spanning the gap. CDR3 coding DNA: TGCAGTGCTAGTCGCGGAGAAGGGACCCAGTACTTC. It codes for CSASRGEGTQYF.

This clonotype was seen a few times. CDR3 DNA: TGTGCCAGCAGTTCCCTTACCCAGCCAGATACGCAGTATTTT. The encoded protein is CASSSLTQPDTQYF. The chain carries TRBV2 and TRBJ2-3; D is ambiguous. Trimming took off 5 bases at V and 4 bases at J, with 13 bases between the two ends. This CDR3 is built from 14 residues. Germline loops: CDR1 SNHLY, CDR2 FYNNEI.